This TCR beta chain was captured by sequencing in a study of blood T cells in healthy people across ages. Study-wide points: Estimates of diversity drawn from one million T cells were considered underestimates.

Then a second PCR, running roughly 7 to 11 cycles, was carried out with a sample-barcoded 5' primer and a J-beta primer mix. Every sample produced at least 2.5 million CDR3-containing paired-end reads. In TCRdb, the 5' RACE reads were re-called with MiXCR into one record per CDR3 protein. There are 550,000 to 700,000 distinct CDR3 sequences in the sample; roughly 29% occur only once, and less than 20% lies in the top ten. Comment on this clonotype: Its target is not known.

Sequenced sample: blood. The origin of this receptor is a woman aged 65 to 85 in good health.

The CDR3 loop is CSVVGVEAFF. CDR3 DNA sequence: TGCAGCGTTGTAGGTGTGGAAGCTTTCTTT. This chain connects TRBV29-1 to TRBJ1-1, with D unclear. Looked up from germline, CDR1 is SQVTM and CDR2 is ANQGSEA. CDR3 length: 10 amino acids. Deletions cut 4 bases from V and 8 bases from J, with 8 bases between.